These 19 T cell receptor beta chains share one sample of origin, sequenced in a study of T cells in Graves' hyperthyroidism and ophthalmopathy. RNA transcripts provided the source from which TCR beta CDR3 regions were amplified. Using the HTBI primer set, a first-round RT-PCR was run on the TCR CDR3. TCRdb independently ran MiXCR on the multiplex PCR reads; one entry per CDR3 protein. This sample has roughly 500,000 distinct CDR3 sequences, with over 45% found just once. Source material: peripheral blood or thyroid tissue (not recorded which). These receptors were collected from an adult woman with Graves' disease, either hyperthyroidism or ophthalmopathy (not recorded which).

This clonotype was detected ten times or more. V and J are TRBV2 and TRBJ2-2, with a possible D match to TRBD1 (5 bases). CDR1 is SNHLY and CDR2 is FYNNEI in the germline V gene. V lost 3 bases and J lost 1, with 6 bases in between. The CDR3 spans 14 residues. Here the CDR3 reads CASSEGQNTGELFF. The CDR3 region has the DNA TGTGCCAGCAGTGAGGGGCAGAACACCGGGGAGCTGTTTTTT.

This clonotype was seen at least ten times. The genes are TRBV28 and TRBJ1-2, with 8 bases matching TRBD1. The CDR3 consists of 15 residues. Germline CDR1 and CDR2: MDHEN and SYDVKM. V lost 3 bases, J lost 4 bases, and 7 bases stayed unmatched. The CDR3 bases are TGTGCCAGCAGTTTGCCCGGACAGGGAGGCTATGGCTACACCTTC. This codes for CASSLPGQGGYGYTF.

This clonotype was detected many times. The V call is TRBV7-3, the J call TRBJ2-6; D may correspond to TRBD1 or TRBD2 (5 bases each). V shed 5 bases and J shed 0 bases, with 8 bases lying between them. The CDR3 covers 15 residues. Germline lookup yields CDR1 SGHTA and CDR2 FQGTGA. DNA for the CDR3: TGTGCCAGCAGCCTCGGGACCTCTGGGGCCAACGTCCTGACTTTC. Protein: CASSLGTSGANVLTF.

This clonotype was counted only a few times. The rearrangement links TRBV4-1 to TRBJ2-2, with 13 bases that match TRBD2. V shed 5 bases, J shed 3 bases, and the junction held 9 bases outside the gene matches. The CDR3 length is 18 residues. The germline V gene encodes CDR1 MGHRA and CDR2 YSYEKL. CDR3 nucleotides: TGCGCCAGCAGCAAGAAAGGACTAGCGGGAGTTGACACCGGGGAGCTGTTTTTT. Residues: CASSKKGLAGVDTGELFF.

The V gene is TRBV7-6, the J gene TRBJ1-2; 7 nucleotides agree with TRBD1. V was clipped by 5 bases and J by 0 bases; unmatched bases: 15. The germline CDR1 and CDR2 sequences are SGHVS and FNYEAQ. The CDR3 length is 18 residues. The CDR3, as DNA: TGTGCCAGCAGCCCGGCGACAGGGACGTTCCCGCCTAACTATGGCTACACCTTC. It encodes CASSPATGTFPPNYGYTF. The full variable domain, rest sourced from reference TRBV7-6 and TRBJ1-2, is GAGVSQSPRYKVTKRGQDVALRCDPISGHVSLYWYRQALGQGPEFLTYFNYEAQQDKSGLPNDRFSAERPEGSISTLTIQRTEQRDSAMYRCASSPATGTFPPNYGYTFGSGTRLTVV.

This clonotype was counted ten times or more. J is TRBJ2-5 and V is TRBV3-1; the D is unclear. The V end lost 4 bases, the J end lost 5 bases, and 11 bases lay between the germline ends. Germline loops: CDR1 LGHDT, CDR2 YNNKEL (reference sequence). This CDR3 is built from 13 residues. CDR3 sequence (DNA): TGTGCCAGCAGCCCTCCCACCCGGGAGACCCAGTACTTC. It translates to CASSPPTRETQYF.

V and J are TRBV9 and TRBJ1-6; D is perhaps TRBD1 (5 bases). The CDR3 is 14 residues long. The ends were cut back, 1 base at V and 8 bases at J, with 10 bases in the middle. The V gene's germline CDR1 is SGDLS and CDR2 YYNGEE. The CDR3 loop is CASSVFDSYSPLHF. Written as DNA, the CDR3 is TGTGCCAGCAGCGTATTTGACAGTTATTCACCCCTCCACTTT.

The rearrangement joins TRBV24-1 to TRBJ2-2; D unresolved. This CDR3 spans 11 amino acids. The V end was cut by 10 bases, the J end by 4 bases, with 6 bases between. CDR1 and CDR2 (germline): KGHDR, SFDVKD. CDR3 bases: TGTGCCACGCAGCGCACCGGGGAGCTGTTTTTT. Residues: CATQRTGELFF.

The sample holds many counts of this clonotype. The chain is built from TRBV5-8 and TRBJ2-2; possibly TRBD1 for D (5 bases). The CDR3 runs to 14 residues. Germline-derived CDR1 and CDR2 are SGHTS and YDEGEE. V was cut by 0 bases and J by 5 bases, with 8 bases left in between. The CDR3 coding sequence is TGTGCCAGCAGCTTGGTTGCAGGGACCGGGGAGCTGTTTTTT. Protein sequence: CASSLVAGTGELFF.

This clonotype appeared many times. The gene calls are TRBV5-1 and TRBJ1-1; 9 positions agree with TRBD1. The J segment lost 3 bases and the V segment lost 3 bases, leaving 12 bases of the junction unmatched. The CDR3 length is 17 residues. CDR1 SGHRS and CDR2 YFSETQ come from the germline V gene. The CDR3 loop is CASSSTPPGQGHTEAFF. Written as DNA, the CDR3 is TGCGCCAGCAGCTCAACCCCCCCGGGACAGGGTCACACTGAAGCTTTCTTT. Combining the CDR3 with reference TRBV5-1 and TRBJ1-1 gives the whole variable domain KAGVTQTPRYLIKTRGQQVTLSCSPISGHRSVSWYQQTPGQGLQFLFEYFSETQRNKGNFPGRFSGRQFSNSRSEMNVSTLELGDSALYLCASSSTPPGQGHTEAFFGQGTRLTVV.

This clonotype was seen many times. V is TRBV7-9 and J is TRBJ1-3, with TRBD1 matching over 8 bases. The germline V gene has CDR1 SEHNR and CDR2 FQNEAQ (reference sequence). After removal of 5 bases from V and 0 bases from J, the junction contained 9 bases not matched to a gene. This CDR3 is 17 amino acids long. CDR3 sequence: CASSSGQGAISGNTIYF. In DNA, the CDR3 is TGTGCCAGCAGCAGCGGACAGGGCGCCATCTCTGGAAACACCATATATTTT. Combining the CDR3 with reference TRBV7-9 and TRBJ1-3 gives the whole variable domain DTGVSQNPRHKITKRGQNVTFRCDPISEHNRLYWYRQTLGQGPEFLTYFQNEAQLEKSRLLSDRFSAERPKGSFSTLEIQRTEQGDSAMYLCASSSGQGAISGNTIYFGEGSWLTVV.

This clonotype was recorded at least ten times. The V gene is TRBV20-1, the J gene TRBJ2-5, with 9 positions matching TRBD1. The CDR3 is made up of 14 amino acids. Trimming at V came to 4 bases and at J to 8 bases, leaving 11 bases not matched to a gene. Germline V gives CDR1 DFQATT, CDR2 SNEGSKA (reference sequence). The CDR3 sequence: CSANPGQGLGTQYF. DNA for the CDR3: TGCAGTGCTAATCCGGGACAGGGATTGGGAACCCAGTACTTC.

This clonotype was seen once. This chain links TRBV20-1 with TRBJ1-2; 7 nucleotides line up with TRBD1. The germline V gene has CDR1 DFQATT and CDR2 SNEGSKA (reference sequence). V shed 2 bases and J 12 bases; nucleotides not matched to a gene: 9. The CDR3 is made up of 12 amino acids. This chain's CDR3 is CSARIDRAGNTF. The CDR3 DNA follows: TGCAGTGCTAGAATAGACAGGGCTGGAAACACCTTC.

This clonotype was found a few times. The chain has TRBV6-6 and TRBJ1-2; no clear D. Germline V lookup: CDR1 MNHNY, CDR2 SVGAGI (reference sequence). This CDR3 has 12 residues. V was clipped by 2 bases and J by 3 bases, with 4 bases between them. CDR3 DNA sequence: TGTGCCAGCAGTTACCAAGACTATGGCTACACCTTC. Its translation: CASSYQDYGYTF.

The chain is built from TRBV19 and TRBJ2-7; TRBD1 is a possible D gene (7 bases). CDR1 and CDR2 (germline): LNHDA, SQIVND (reference sequence). V lost 7 bases to trimming and J lost 2 bases, with 15 bases between them. The CDR3 contains 14 residues. Here the CDR3 reads CASKRRGQAYEQYF. CDR3 DNA sequence: TGTGCCAGTAAGAGGAGGGGGCAGGCCTACGAGCAGTACTTC.

The chain carries TRBV5-1 and TRBJ2-5; a weak D match, TRBD1 (5 bases). The CDR3 length is 14 residues. V was shortened by 3 bases and J by 3 bases, with 12 bases between the two germline ends. CDR1 is SGHRS, CDR2 YFSETQ, per germline. CDR3 amino acids: CASSSQGSEETQYF. The CDR3 DNA is TGCGCCAGCAGCTCCCAGGGAAGCGAAGAGACCCAGTACTTC.

In this sample, this clonotype turned up once. This chain links TRBV13 with TRBJ1-1; maybe TRBD1 (6 bases). The CDR3 extends over 15 amino acids. The V gene's germline CDR1 is PRHDT and CDR2 FYEKMQ (reference sequence). Trimming pared 5 bases from V and 6 bases from J, leaving 19 bases between. CDR3 region: CASSTGGPSDAEAFF. The CDR3 nucleotides are TGTGCCAGCAGCACCGGGGGGCCTAGCGACGCTGAAGCTTTCTTT.

This clonotype has ten or more counts. The chain couples TRBV2 to TRBJ1-1; D not resolved. CDR1 is SNHLY, CDR2 FYNNEI, per germline. Deletions cut 6 bases from V and 0 bases from J, with 8 bases between. This CDR3 is 13 amino acids long. CDR3 protein: CASRGLMNTEAFF. The CDR3, as DNA: TGTGCCAGCAGAGGCCTCATGAACACTGAAGCTTTCTTT.

This clonotype was seen ten or more times. The chain has TRBV7-6 and TRBJ2-5; TRBD2 is a possible D gene (5 bases). V lost 5 bases to trimming and J lost 8 bases, with 18 bases between them. Germline V gives CDR1 SGHVS, CDR2 FNYEAQ. There are 14 residues in the CDR3. DNA of the CDR3: TGTGCCAGCAGCATCAACAGCCGCCGGGAAACCCAGTACTTC. Protein: CASSINSRRETQYF.